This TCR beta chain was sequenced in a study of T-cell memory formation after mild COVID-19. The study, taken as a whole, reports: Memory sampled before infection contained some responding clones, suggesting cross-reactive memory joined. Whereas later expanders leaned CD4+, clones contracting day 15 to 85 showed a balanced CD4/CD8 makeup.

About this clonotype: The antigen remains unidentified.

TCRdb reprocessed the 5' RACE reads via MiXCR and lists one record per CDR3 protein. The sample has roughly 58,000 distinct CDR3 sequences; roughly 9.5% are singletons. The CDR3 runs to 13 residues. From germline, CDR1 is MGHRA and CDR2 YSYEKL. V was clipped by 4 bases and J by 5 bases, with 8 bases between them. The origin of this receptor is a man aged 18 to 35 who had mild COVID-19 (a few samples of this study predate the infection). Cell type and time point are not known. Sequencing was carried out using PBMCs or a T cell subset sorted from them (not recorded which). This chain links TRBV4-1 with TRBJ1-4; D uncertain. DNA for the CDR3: TGCGCCAGCAGCCCCCAGCCCAATGAAAAACTGTTTTTT. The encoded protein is CASSPQPNEKLFF.